This passage covers 27 T cell receptor beta chains from one sample sequenced in a study of T cells in Graves' hyperthyroidism and ophthalmopathy. Amplification of TCR beta CDR3 regions was performed using RNA transcripts as template. Primed by the HTBI set, a first-round RT-PCR was run on the TCR CDR3. TCRdb redid the calling of the multiplex PCR reads with MiXCR, one entry per CDR3 protein. The data show 490,000 or so distinct CDR3 sequences, approximately 23% seen once. The sequenced sample was blood. These receptors originate from a woman aged 70-85 years with Graves' ophthalmopathy.

This clonotype was counted many times. This chain uses TRBV3-1 with TRBJ1-1; the D is unclear. Trimming took off 6 bases at V and 11 bases at J, with 13 bases between the two ends. This CDR3 spans 11 amino acids. Germline V gene data show CDR1 as LGHDT and CDR2 as YNNKEL (reference sequence). The CDR3 region has the DNA TGTGCCAGCAGTTCCCTCGGAGAGGCTTTCTTT. Translation gives CASSSLGEAFF. The whole variable domain, filled in from reference TRBV3-1 and TRBJ1-1, reads DTAVSQTPKYLVTQMGNDKSIKCEQNLGHDTMYWYKQDSKKFLKIMFSYNNKELIINETVPNRFSPKSPDKAHLNLHINSLELGDSAVYFCASSSLGEAFFGQGTRLTVV.

The genes are TRBV2 and TRBJ2-7; 8 nucleotides match TRBD1. V shed 3 bases and J 0 bases; nucleotides not matched to a gene: 16. Germline lookup yields CDR1 SNHLY and CDR2 FYNNEI. This CDR3 spans 19 amino acids. The CDR3 DNA sequence: TGTGCCAGCAGTGATATAAATTGGGGACCGGGACAGGACTCCTACGAGCAGTACTTC. As protein: CASSDINWGPGQDSYEQYF.

The sample holds a few counts of this clonotype. The CDR3 region is CASSPTPGQGYGYTF. CDR3 bases: TGTGCCAGCAGCCCAACACCGGGACAGGGATATGGCTACACCTTC. J is TRBJ1-2 and V is TRBV7-3; 9 nucleotides agree with TRBD1. This CDR3 contains 15 residues. J lost 5 bases, V lost 5 bases, and 9 bases had no gene match. The germline V gene has CDR1 SGHTA and CDR2 FQGTGA.

The chain links TRBV10-1 to TRBJ2-7, with 9 bases lining up with TRBD2. V trimming: 4 bases; J trimming: 6 bases; junction bases outside the gene matches: 4. The CDR3 is made up of 13 amino acids. Per germline, CDR1 WNHNN and CDR2 SYGVQD (reference sequence). The CDR3 is CASSGGLAGEQYF. The DNA of the CDR3 is TGCGCCAGCAGTGGGGGACTAGCCGGCGAGCAGTACTTC.

The rearrangement uses TRBV7-3 and TRBJ2-3; 8 nucleotides align to TRBD2. The CDR3 has 21 residues. Germline loops: CDR1 SGHTA, CDR2 FQGTGA. The J segment lost 2 bases and the V segment lost 2 bases, leaving 21 bases of the junction unmatched. CDR3 sequence reads: CASSLRPAGVTSRRDTDTQYF. The CDR3 region has the DNA TGTGCCAGCAGCTTACGACCAGCGGGAGTCACTTCTCGGCGGGACACAGATACGCAGTATTTT.

This clonotype has just a few counts. The chain joins TRBV18 to TRBJ1-1; 9 positions match TRBD1. Germline trimming cut 8 bases from V and 6 bases from J; bases unmatched to any gene: 7. The CDR3 contains 13 residues. Germline CDR1 KGHSH, CDR2 LQKENI. In DNA form, the CDR3 reads TGTGCCAGCCTCACGGACAGGGGCGCTGAAGCTTTCTTT. Its protein product is CASLTDRGAEAFF. The full variable domain, its missing parts supplied by reference TRBV18 and TRBJ1-1, is NAGVMQNPRHLVRRRGQEARLRCSPMKGHSHVYWYRQLPEEGLKFMVYLQKENIIDESGMPKERFSAEFPKEGPSILRIQQVVRGDSAAYFCASLTDRGAEAFFGQGTRLTVV.

This clonotype has only a few counts. The chain recombines TRBV7-9 with TRBJ2-7, with D possibly called TRBD1 or TRBD2 (5 bases each). CDR1 and CDR2 (germline): SEHNR, FQNEAQ (reference sequence). CDR3 length: 14 residues. Trimming stripped 5 bases from V and 3 bases from J, with 14 bases between. The CDR3 region has the DNA TGTGCCAGCAGCCAGGGACCGGCTCACTACGAGCAGTACTTC. Translation: CASSQGPAHYEQYF.

This clonotype was picked up a small number of times. The chain carries TRBV19 and TRBJ2-7; 7 bases are shared with TRBD1. This CDR3 contains 15 residues. In germline, CDR1 is LNHDA, CDR2 SQIVND (reference sequence). After removal of 1 base from V and 2 bases from J, the junction contained 5 bases not matched to a gene. In nucleotides, the CDR3 is TGTGCCAGTAGTATAGCAGGACAGGTGCCCTACGAGCAGTACTTC. Translating it yields CASSIAGQVPYEQYF. Full variable domain (outside the CDR3, taken from reference TRBV19 and TRBJ2-7): DGGITQSPKYLFRKEGQNVTLSCEQNLNHDAMYWYRQDPGQGLRLIYYSQIVNDFQKGDIAEGYSVSREKKESFPLTVTSAQKNPTAFYLCASSIAGQVPYEQYFGPGTRLTVT.

This chain links TRBV19 with TRBJ2-1, with 9 bases that match TRBD2. J gave up 5 bases and V 8 bases, and 7 bases lay outside the gene matches. The CDR3 spans 14 residues. The germline V gene encodes CDR1 LNHDA and CDR2 SQIVND (reference sequence). The CDR3: CASVSGSSNNEQFF. The DNA of the CDR3 is TGTGCCAGTGTTAGCGGGAGTTCTAACAATGAGCAGTTCTTC.

This clonotype was detected a few times. The J gene is TRBJ2-1, the V gene TRBV15; TRBD2 matches at 8 bases. The CDR3 is made up of 16 amino acids. From germline, CDR1 is LNHNV and CDR2 YYDKDF (reference sequence). J lost 6 bases, V lost 0 bases, and 7 bases had no gene match. CDR3 sequence (DNA): TGTGCCACCAGCAGAGATCCAGCGGGAGTGGGCAATGAGCAGTTCTTC. Translation gives CATSRDPAGVGNEQFF.

This clonotype appeared a few times. The rearrangement joins TRBV6-2 or TRBV6-3 to TRBJ2-7; TRBD1 agrees at 8 bases. V trimming: 4 bases; J trimming: 3 bases; junction bases outside the gene matches: 14. Germline V lookup: CDR1 MNHEY, CDR2 SVGEGT. The CDR3 totals 17 residues. In DNA, the CDR3 is TGTGCCAGCAGTTGGGTCGCCGGGACAGGTGCCCTCTACGAGCAGTACTTC. Its protein is CASSWVAGTGALYEQYF.

This sequence joins TRBV19 and TRBJ2-7; 14 nucleotides align to TRBD2. The V and J ends lost 8 bases and 0 bases, in that order; junction bases with no gene match: 9. This CDR3 has 17 amino acids. Germline V CDR1 and CDR2: LNHDA, SQIVND (reference sequence). This CDR3 reads CASGGTSGSANSYEQYF. The CDR3 nucleotides are TGTGCCAGTGGCGGGACTAGCGGGAGCGCTAACTCCTACGAGCAGTACTTC.

This chain links TRBV12-3 or TRBV12-4 with TRBJ2-1; unclear D gene. The germline V and J ends were trimmed by 5 bases and 12 bases, with 20 bases remaining between them. This CDR3 has 14 residues. The CDR3 sequence: CASSTSADRLGQFF. The CDR3 region has the DNA TGTGCCAGCAGTACCAGTGCCGACCGTTTAGGGCAGTTCTTC.

This clonotype was recorded at least ten times. The chain recombines TRBV10-1 with TRBJ1-1, with a possible D match to TRBD1 (5 bases). Trimming cost V 1 base and J 4 bases, with 10 bases left between them. The CDR3 is 14 residues long. From germline, CDR1 is WNHNN and CDR2 SYGVQD (reference sequence). CDR3 protein: CASSEYQGSTEAFF. As DNA, the CDR3 is TGCGCCAGCAGTGAGTACCAGGGAAGCACTGAAGCTTTCTTT.

This clonotype was picked up many times. This chain connects TRBV20-1 to TRBJ1-1; no firm D call. Germline CDR1 reads DFQATT; CDR2 reads SNEGSKA (reference sequence). CDR3 length equals 14 residues. Trimming took 6 bases from V and 3 from J, leaving 17 bases between them. CDR3: CSAKIVSQDTEAFF. The CDR3 DNA is TGCAGTGCCAAGATCGTAAGCCAGGACACTGAAGCTTTCTTT.

The chain employs TRBV9 and TRBJ1-2; D call uncertain. Between the trimmed V and J ends, which lost 4 bases and 7 bases, there was a span of 11 bases. The length of the CDR3 is 12 residues. Germline V gene lookup returns CDR1 SGDLS and CDR2 YYNGEE. The CDR3, as DNA: TGTGCCAGCAGCCGGACGTATAGTGGCTACACCTTC. Translation: CASSRTYSGYTF.

This clonotype was found many times. The chain carries TRBV28 and TRBJ2-1; D call uncertain. Germline V gives CDR1 MDHEN, CDR2 SYDVKM. The CDR3 has 14 amino acids. V was trimmed by 3 bases and J by 4 bases, leaving 10 bases between them. CDR3 DNA sequence: TGTGCCAGCAGTTTGACTGGCCGATACAATGAGCAGTTCTTC. As protein: CASSLTGRYNEQFF. The complete variable domain, with remaining parts taken from reference TRBV28 and TRBJ2-1, reads DVKVTQSSRYLVKRTGEKVFLECVQDMDHENMFWYRQDPGLGLRLIYFSYDVKMKEKGDIPEGYSVSREKKERFSLILESASTNQTSMYLCASSLTGRYNEQFFGPGTRLTVL.

The V and J genes are TRBV5-1 and TRBJ2-7; D is unclear. Per germline, CDR1 SGHRS and CDR2 YFSETQ. The germline V and J ends were trimmed by 1 base and 0 bases, with 8 bases remaining between them. The CDR3 length is 14 residues. CDR3 residues: CASSLNPGSYEQYF. The CDR3 DNA reads as TGCGCCAGCAGCTTGAATCCAGGCTCCTACGAGCAGTACTTC.

J is TRBJ2-2 and V is TRBV5-1; a possible D gene is TRBD2 (6 bases). Germline assignment: CDR1 SGHRS and CDR2 YFSETQ. The length of the CDR3 is 15 residues. The V and J ends lost 4 bases and 7 bases respectively, with 17 bases between them. CDR3: CASSPRLVGDGELFF. For the CDR3, the DNA is TGCGCCAGCAGCCCAAGACTAGTAGGTGACGGGGAGCTGTTTTTT.

The chain combines TRBV11-1 with TRBJ1-2; 7 bases line up with TRBD1. The V and J ends lost 5 bases and 4 bases, in that order; junction bases with no gene match: 10. Germline CDR1 and CDR2: SGHAT and FQDESV (reference sequence). CDR3 length equals 15 residues. The CDR3 DNA sequence: TGTGCCAGCAGCCTAGGTACAGGGGCGGGCTATGGCTACACCTTC. Translation: CASSLGTGAGYGYTF.

For the CDR3, the DNA is TGCGCCAGCAGCTCCTCTTCGACAGGGCGGGACACCTTC. Translating gives CASSSSSTGRDTF. The chain couples TRBV5-1 to TRBJ1-2; 7 bases align to TRBD1. Germline V CDR1 and CDR2: SGHRS, YFSETQ. Unmatched junction bases numbered 11, after V lost 3 bases and J lost 12 bases. This CDR3 contains 13 residues.

The chain uses TRBV28 and TRBJ1-3, with no clear D. Germline V lookup: CDR1 MDHEN, CDR2 SYDVKM. The CDR3 has 13 amino acids. V lost 8 bases to trimming and J lost 4 bases, with 12 bases between them. The CDR3 loop is CASFWTRGNTIYF. CDR3 DNA sequence: TGTGCCAGCTTTTGGACTCGAGGAAACACCATATATTTT.

This clonotype was observed a few times. J is TRBJ2-3 and V is TRBV5-1; the D gene is possibly TRBD2 (6 bases). The V gene's germline CDR1 is SGHRS and CDR2 YFSETQ. The V and J ends lost 1 base and 4 bases respectively, with 13 bases between them. This CDR3 region has 15 residues. The CDR3 protein is CASSLLDGSADTQYF. For the CDR3, the DNA is TGCGCCAGCAGCTTGCTTGACGGGAGTGCAGATACGCAGTATTTT.

At least ten counts were recorded for this clonotype. CDR3 coding DNA: TGTGCCAGCAGCTTACTCCCGAATTCACCCCTCCACTTT. Protein product: CASSLLPNSPLHF. The chain recombines TRBV11-3 with TRBJ1-6; no clear D. The CDR3 totals 13 residues. From germline, CDR1 is SGHNT and CDR2 YENEEA. The ends were cut back, 2 bases at V and 7 bases at J, with 6 bases in the middle. The full variable domain, its missing parts supplied by reference TRBV11-3 and TRBJ1-6, is EAGVVQSPRYKIIEKKQPVAFWCNPISGHNTLYWYLQNLGQGPELLIRYENEEAVDDSQLPKDRFSAERLKGVDSTLKIQPAELGDSAVYLCASSLLPNSPLHFGNGTRLTVT.

The chain combines TRBV6-1 with TRBJ1-2, with D possibly TRBD1 on 6 matching bases. Trimming cost V 5 bases and J 8 bases, with 21 bases left between them. The CDR3 sequence is 15 residues long. Germline V gives CDR1 MNHNS, CDR2 SASEGT. CDR3 protein: CASSITGKGPGGYTF. The CDR3 DNA reads as TGTGCCAGCAGTATCACAGGGAAAGGTCCCGGGGGCTACACCTTC.

This clonotype turned up a few times. The J gene is TRBJ2-7, the V gene TRBV27, with D maybe TRBD2 (6 bases). This CDR3 region has 15 residues. V lost 3 bases and J lost 5, with 17 bases in between. Per the germline V gene, CDR1 is MNHEY and CDR2 is SMNVEV (reference sequence). The CDR3 reads CASSFGAAGLNEQYF. CDR3 DNA sequence: TGTGCCAGCAGTTTTGGGGCAGCGGGCCTGAACGAGCAGTACTTC.

The chain uses TRBV19 and TRBJ1-5; D not resolved. This CDR3 has 17 amino acids. The V gene lost 6 bases and the J gene lost 4 bases, with 22 bases spanning the gap. Germline V gene lookup returns CDR1 LNHDA and CDR2 SQIVND (reference sequence). In DNA, the CDR3 is TGTGCCAGTAGCAATACAGCGCCGGTACTGCTTAATCAGCCCCAGCATTTT. This codes for CASSNTAPVLLNQPQHF.